These 32 T cell receptor beta chains originate from one sample sequenced in a study of blood T cell repertoires in COVID-19. Only in-frame clones appear in the TCRdb table, and some are missing; sequencing was by immunoSEQ multiplex PCR. The sample has a few hundred thousand clones; more than 70% are singletons. The sample taken for sequencing was peripheral blood. Receptors originate from a woman aged 45-65 years who had recovered from COVID-19.

In this sample, this clone turned up once. The chain employs TRBV5-1 and TRBJ2-7; TRBD2 might be the D (6 bases). V lost 2 bases, J lost 4 bases, and 25 bases lay in between. Germline values: CDR1 SGHRS, CDR2 YFSETQ. The CDR3 sequence is 18 residues long. The CDR3 loop is CASSFRRDWGDRKYEQYF. DNA for the CDR3: TGCGCCAGCAGCTTTCGCCGTGATTGGGGGGATAGGAAATACGAGCAGTACTTC.

This chain connects TRBV18 to TRBJ2-7; the D gene is possibly TRBD2 (6 bases). Looked up from germline, CDR1 is KGHSH and CDR2 is LQKENI. This CDR3 comprises 14 residues. V gave up 5 bases and J gave up 3 bases, with 14 bases separating them. CDR3 in amino acids: CASSGGTGLYEQYF. In nucleotides, the CDR3 is TGTGCCAGCTCAGGGGGGACGGGACTCTACGAGCAGTACTTC.

The chain couples TRBV19 to TRBJ2-2; a possible D gene is TRBD2 (5 bases). The V end was cut by 3 bases, the J end by 3 bases, with 11 bases between. The V gene's germline CDR1 is LNHDA and CDR2 SQIVND (reference sequence). This CDR3 spans 15 amino acids. For the CDR3, the DNA is TGTGCCAGTAGTATCAAGGGAGTGGACACCGGGGAGCTGTTTTTT. Its translation is CASSIKGVDTGELFF. Full variable domain (rest looked up from reference TRBV19 and TRBJ2-2): DGGITQSPKYLFRKEGQNVTLSCEQNLNHDAMYWYRQDPGQGLRLIYYSQIVNDFQKGDIAEGYSVSREKKESFPLTVTSAQKNPTAFYLCASSIKGVDTGELFFGEGSRLTVL.

The CDR3 loop is CASSQYLGQGRSTDTQYF. CDR3 nucleotides: TGCGCCAGCAGCCAGTACCTAGGACAGGGTCGTTCCACAGATACGCAGTATTTT. V usage is TRBV4-3 and J usage is TRBJ2-3; 8 bases are a match to TRBD1. Germline CDR1 is LGHNA and CDR2 is YSLEER. V lost 3 bases, J lost 2 bases, and 13 bases stayed unmatched. The CDR3 totals 18 residues.

The chain has TRBV11-2 and TRBJ2-7; 11 bases are shared with TRBD1. V trimming: 1 base; J trimming: 1 base; junction bases outside the gene matches: 6. Germline CDR1 SGHAT, CDR2 FQNNGV. CDR3 length equals 17 residues. CDR3 sequence (DNA): TGTGCCAGCAGCTTAGGACGCGGACAGGGGGCATCCTACGAGCAGTACTTC. Protein: CASSLGRGQGASYEQYF.

The rearrangement uses TRBV19 and TRBJ2-1; D is possibly TRBD1 (5 bases). Germline-derived CDR1 and CDR2 are LNHDA and SQIVND (reference sequence). The V end lost 6 bases, the J end lost 5 bases, and 11 bases lay between the germline ends. CDR3 length equals 13 residues. CDR3 DNA: TGTGCCAGTAGGGGGCGCGGAAACAATGAGCAGTTCTTC. Translated, it gives CASRGRGNNEQFF.

This clone was observed a handful of times. The chain recombines TRBV10-1 with TRBJ2-1, with 8 nucleotides matching TRBD1. Germline assignment: CDR1 WNHNN and CDR2 SYGVQD (reference sequence). There are 16 residues in the CDR3. The V gene end was trimmed by 6 bases and the J gene end by 4 bases; junction bases not matched to a gene: 11. The CDR3 region is CASSDRGRGKYNEQFF. The DNA for the CDR3 is TGCGCCAGCAGCGACAGGGGACGGGGAAAATACAATGAGCAGTTCTTC.

The chain links TRBV7-2 to TRBJ1-1; D uncertain. Germline V gives CDR1 SGHTA, CDR2 FQGNSA. The CDR3 is 14 residues long. V was shortened by 1 base and J by 1 base, with 7 bases between the two germline ends. This chain's CDR3 is CASSLGASNTEAFF. The CDR3 DNA reads TGTGCCAGCAGCTTAGGGGCCTCGAACACTGAAGCTTTCTTT.

The chain recombines TRBV28 with TRBJ2-5; TRBD2 might be the D (6 bases). Germline values: CDR1 MDHEN, CDR2 SYDVKM. Trimming took 4 bases from V and 0 from J, leaving 12 bases between them. CDR3 size: 15 residues. In DNA, the CDR3 is TGTGCCAGCAGTTCCGGGGGTGGTTACCAAGAGACCCAGTACTTC. It translates to CASSSGGGYQETQYF.

V usage is TRBV21-1 and J usage is TRBJ1-2. TRBV21-1 is tagged as a pseudogene. This CDR3 spans 15 amino acids. CDR3 amino acids: CASTWGGVLNYGYTF. Here the CDR3 DNA reads TGTGCCAGCACGTGGGGGGGAGTCCTGAACTATGGCTACACCTTC.

J is TRBJ1-3 and V is TRBV19, with a tentative D call TRBD1 (5 bases). The CDR3 sequence is 15 residues long. Per the germline V gene, CDR1 is LNHDA and CDR2 is SQIVND (reference sequence). Trimming cost V 3 bases and J 1 base, with 10 bases left between them. CDR3 sequence: CASSMTEHSGNTIYF. CDR3 sequence (DNA): TGTGCCAGTAGTATGACAGAACATTCTGGAAACACCATATATTTT.

The V gene is TRBV4-3, the J gene TRBJ1-3; D unresolved. Trimming cost V 1 base and J 4 bases, with 8 bases left between them. CDR1 and CDR2 from the germline V gene are LGHNA and YSLEER. The CDR3 spans 14 residues. CDR3 bases: TGCGCCAGCAGCCAAGTGTCCTCCGGAAACACCATATATTTT. Amino acids: CASSQVSSGNTIYF.

V gene TRBV18 combines with J gene TRBJ1-5; D might be TRBD1 (6 bases). The V end was cut by 2 bases, the J end by 2 bases, with 16 bases between. The germline V gene has CDR1 KGHSH and CDR2 LQKENI. This CDR3 is built from 17 residues. CDR3 nucleotide sequence: TGTGCCAGCTCACCAGTCGGGGGGGCAGGAGGCAATCAGCCCCAGCATTTT. Protein: CASSPVGGAGGNQPQHF.

The rearrangement joins TRBV7-2 to TRBJ2-1, with a weak D call TRBD1 (6 bases). Trimming cost V 5 bases and J 0 bases, with 11 bases left between them. Germline loops: CDR1 SGHTA, CDR2 FQGNSA. This CDR3 is 15 amino acids long. CDR3 nucleotide sequence: TGTGCCAGCAGCATGGTAGGGGGCTCCTACAATGAGCAGTTCTTC. Its translation is CASSMVGGSYNEQFF.

V usage is TRBV28 and J usage is TRBJ1-1; D remains ambiguous. Germline values: CDR1 MDHEN, CDR2 SYDVKM. The CDR3 runs to 13 residues. V gave up 5 bases and J gave up 6 bases, with 13 bases separating them. The CDR3 bases are TGTGCCAGCAGTACACCTAACAGTTCTGAAGCTTTCTTT. Translating it yields CASSTPNSSEAFF.

Comments on this clone: This CDR3 is also generated by other DNA sequences in the sample. The gene calls are TRBV12-3 or TRBV12-4 and TRBJ2-1; D possibly corresponds to TRBD1 (6 bases). V lost 5 bases and J lost 5, with 10 bases in between. The CDR3 sequence is 13 residues long. The CDR3 loop is CASSLGQNNEQFF. DNA for the CDR3: TGTGCCAGCAGTCTCGGACAGAACAATGAGCAGTTCTTC.

V and J are TRBV28 and TRBJ1-2; 12 nucleotides line up with TRBD1. Germline trimming cut 6 bases from V and 7 bases from J; bases unmatched to any gene: 9. The germline CDR1 and CDR2 sequences are MDHEN and SYDVKM. CDR3 length equals 15 residues. The CDR3 protein is CASSDPGQGAFGYTF. In DNA form, the CDR3 reads TGTGCCAGCAGCGATCCGGGACAGGGGGCCTTTGGCTACACCTTC.

V and J are TRBV2 and TRBJ2-2; 7 positions match TRBD1. The germline gives CDR1 SNHLY, CDR2 FYNNEI. V lost 6 bases and J lost 6; bases outside the gene matches: 4. The CDR3 totals 13 residues. CDR3 coding DNA: TGTGCCAGCAGCCTCGGACAGGCCGGGGAGCTGTTTTTT. Translating gives CASSLGQAGELFF.

This sequence joins TRBV28 and TRBJ1-5; perhaps TRBD1 as D (5 bases). Trimming removed 6 bases at V and 5 bases at J, with 14 bases between. Germline CDR1 reads MDHEN; CDR2 reads SYDVKM. CDR3 length: 14 amino acids. DNA of the CDR3: TGTGCCAGCAGGGGGGGTCTTAAGGATCAGCCCCAGCATTTT. Translating it yields CASRGGLKDQPQHF. The entire variable domain, with the rest obtained from reference TRBV28 and TRBJ1-5, is as follows: DVKVTQSSRYLVKRTGEKVFLECVQDMDHENMFWYRQDPGLGLRLIYFSYDVKMKEKGDIPEGYSVSREKKERFSLILESASTNQTSMYLCASRGGLKDQPQHFGDGTRLSIL.

This clone was picked up a small number of times. The CDR3 DNA follows: TGTGCCAGCAGCTTGTTCAGCTACGAGCAGTACTTC. This codes for CASSLFSYEQYF. This chain joins TRBV5-6 and TRBJ2-7; D is ambiguous. Germline V gene data show CDR1 as SGHDT and CDR2 as YYEEEE. The CDR3 is made up of 12 amino acids. V was trimmed by 1 base and J by 3 bases, leaving 5 bases between them.

The V gene is TRBV11-3, the J gene TRBJ2-1; the match to TRBD2 covers 9 bases. The germline gives CDR1 SGHNT, CDR2 YENEEA. The ends lost 1 base at V and 5 bases at J; junction bases unmatched: 9. This CDR3 comprises 17 residues. CDR3 bases: TGTGCCAGCAGCTTAGGGCTAGCGGGAATGTTCCACAATGAGCAGTTCTTC. It codes for CASSLGLAGMFHNEQFF.

The chain has TRBV9 and TRBJ2-5; no reliable D call. From germline, CDR1 is SGDLS and CDR2 YYNGEE. The CDR3 extends over 15 amino acids. Trimming took off 2 bases at V and 5 bases at J, with 16 bases between the two ends. Written as DNA, the CDR3 is TGTGCCAGCAGCGTTGGTACCACAACCATCGAGACCCAGTACTTC. This translates into CASSVGTTTIETQYF. Together with reference TRBV9 and TRBJ2-5, the CDR3 gives the full variable domain: DSGVTQTPKHLITATGQRVTLRCSPRSGDLSVYWYQQSLDQGLQFLIQYYNGEERAKGNILERFSAQQFPDLHSELNLSSLELGDSALYFCASSVGTTTIETQYFGPGTRLLVL.

The rearrangement links TRBV28 to TRBJ1-1; 8 positions agree with TRBD1. Germline V lookup: CDR1 MDHEN, CDR2 SYDVKM. J lost 5 bases, V lost 5 bases, and 10 bases had no gene match. This CDR3 is built from 15 residues. Here the CDR3 reads CASSPTDRVWTEAFF. CDR3 in DNA: TGTGCCAGCAGTCCCACGGACAGGGTTTGGACTGAAGCTTTCTTT. Looking up the rest from reference TRBV28 and TRBJ1-1 gives the full variable domain: DVKVTQSSRYLVKRTGEKVFLECVQDMDHENMFWYRQDPGLGLRLIYFSYDVKMKEKGDIPEGYSVSREKKERFSLILESASTNQTSMYLCASSPTDRVWTEAFFGQGTRLTVV.

The J gene is TRBJ2-1, the V gene TRBV19; TRBD2 matches at 11 bases. The V segment lost 5 bases and the J segment 5 bases; nucleotides outside the gene matches: 8. This CDR3 is built from 16 residues. Looked up from germline, CDR1 is LNHDA and CDR2 is SQIVND (reference sequence). CDR3 residues: CASSGRLAGSHNEQFF. The CDR3 nucleotides are TGTGCCAGTAGTGGCAGACTAGCGGGATCACACAATGAGCAGTTCTTC. Using reference TRBV19 and TRBJ2-1 for the parts outside the CDR3, the full variable domain is DGGITQSPKYLFRKEGQNVTLSCEQNLNHDAMYWYRQDPGQGLRLIYYSQIVNDFQKGDIAEGYSVSREKKESFPLTVTSAQKNPTAFYLCASSGRLAGSHNEQFFGPGTRLTVL.

V gene TRBV4-3 combines with J gene TRBJ2-7; D perhaps matches TRBD2 (6 bases). The CDR3 totals 15 residues. Trimming pared 0 bases from V and 3 bases from J, leaving 12 bases between. Germline-derived CDR1 and CDR2 are LGHNA and YSLEER. CDR3 in DNA: TGCGCCAGCAGCCAAGACCACTACGGGGGCTACGAGCAGTACTTC. This sequence encodes CASSQDHYGGYEQYF.

The genes are TRBV2 and TRBJ2-3, with 8 bases lining up with TRBD1. The CDR3 has 14 amino acids. V lost 7 bases and J lost 2; bases outside the gene matches: 5. Germline values: CDR1 SNHLY, CDR2 FYNNEI. CDR3 nucleotides: TGTGCCAGCATAAGGGACAGGTACACAGATACGCAGTATTTT. Protein: CASIRDRYTDTQYF.

V and J are TRBV28 and TRBJ2-7, with 8 bases lining up with TRBD2. CDR1 is MDHEN and CDR2 is SYDVKM in the germline V gene. The J segment lost 4 bases and the V segment lost 6 bases, leaving 5 bases of the junction unmatched. CDR3 size: 13 residues. CDR3 amino acids: CASRSPSGYEQYF. The CDR3 DNA is TGTGCCAGCAGGAGCCCTAGCGGGTACGAGCAGTACTTC.

V gene TRBV27 combines with J gene TRBJ2-6; tentatively, D is TRBD2 (5 bases). The CDR3 totals 15 residues. The germline gives CDR1 MNHEY, CDR2 SMNVEV (reference sequence). Trimming shortened V by 6 bases and J by 0 bases, and 9 bases separated the two germline ends. The CDR3 protein is CASRKLDSGANVLTF. CDR3 bases: TGTGCCAGCAGAAAACTAGACTCTGGGGCCAACGTCCTGACTTTC.

In this sample, this clone turned up a few times. The chain's CDR3 is CASSHAMGTTGELFF. The CDR3 nucleotides read TGCGCCAGCAGCCACGCAATGGGCACCACCGGGGAGCTGTTTTTT. The rearrangement uses TRBV4-3 and TRBJ2-2, with D unclear. The CDR3 covers 15 residues. Trimming took 3 bases from V and 4 from J, leaving 12 bases between them. Germline V lookup: CDR1 LGHNA, CDR2 YSLEER.

V is TRBV7-8 and J is TRBJ2-5; TRBD2 matches 11 bases. CDR1 and CDR2 (germline): SGHVS, FQNEAQ. This CDR3 has 15 amino acids. J was trimmed by 0 bases and V by 5 bases; bases with no gene match: 2. The CDR3 loop reads CASSRLAGYQETQYF. CDR3 DNA: TGTGCCAGCAGCAGACTAGCGGGATACCAAGAGACCCAGTACTTC.

V usage is TRBV2 and J usage is TRBJ1-4, with D unclear. CDR1 and CDR2 from the germline V gene are SNHLY and FYNNEI. The CDR3 length is 13 residues. Trimming stripped 8 bases from V and 4 bases from J, with 11 bases between. Here the CDR3 DNA reads TGTGCCAGCTCCGGTACTTTTAATGAAAAACTGTTTTTT. Encoded protein: CASSGTFNEKLFF.

This chain joins TRBV19 and TRBJ2-5, with 9 bases that match TRBD1. The germline gives CDR1 LNHDA, CDR2 SQIVND (reference sequence). The CDR3 runs to 15 residues. V was clipped by 1 base and J by 5 bases; unmatched bases: 5. This CDR3 reads CASSIGDREWETQYF. CDR3 bases: TGTGCCAGTAGTATAGGGGACAGGGAATGGGAGACCCAGTACTTC. Based on the CDR3 plus reference TRBV19 and TRBJ2-5, the full variable domain is DGGITQSPKYLFRKEGQNVTLSCEQNLNHDAMYWYRQDPGQGLRLIYYSQIVNDFQKGDIAEGYSVSREKKESFPLTVTSAQKNPTAFYLCASSIGDREWETQYFGPGTRLLVL.